The 5 T cell receptor beta chains listed next were all sequenced from one sample in a study of neurological immune-mediated disorders. One entry per CDR3 protein results from TCRdb running MiXCR on the 5' RACE reads. The table has approximately 41,000 distinct CDR3 sequences, more than 12% seen once. The sample consisted of CD4+ T cells from blood. The receptor set was obtained from a woman aged 55-70 years with HTLV-1-associated myelopathy (HAM/TSP).

This clonotype was counted ten times or more. The rearrangement joins TRBV20-1 to TRBJ2-7; 9 bases map to TRBD2. Germline V gives CDR1 DFQATT, CDR2 SNEGSKA (reference sequence). Trimming took 5 bases from V and 6 from J; bases not matched to a gene: 8. This CDR3 has 13 residues. The CDR3: CSAQSGGISEQYF. CDR3 coding DNA: TGCAGTGCTCAGAGCGGGGGGATATCCGAGCAGTACTTC.

The V call is TRBV12-3 or TRBV12-4, the J call TRBJ2-3, with a weak D call TRBD2 (5 bases). V lost 10 bases, J lost 5 bases, and 13 bases lay in between. This CDR3 spans 12 amino acids. CDR3: CATRWSGDTQYF. CDR3 DNA sequence: TGTGCCACCAGGTGGAGCGGAGATACGCAGTATTTT.

This clonotype has at least ten counts. The rearrangement links TRBV6-1 to TRBJ2-2; D is perhaps TRBD2 (6 bases). CDR3 length equals 15 residues. Germline V gene lookup returns CDR1 MNHNS and CDR2 SASEGT. Trimming cost V 2 bases and J 6 bases, with 13 bases left between them. CDR3 sequence (DNA): TGTGCCAGCAGTGAATTGGGGGGTCGGGCCGGGGAGCTGTTTTTT. Its protein is CASSELGGRAGELFF.

This clonotype was detected ten times or more. This rearrangement joins TRBV6-5 to TRBJ1-3, with 7 bases lining up with TRBD1. Germline CDR1 and CDR2: MNHEY and SVGAGI. The CDR3 is 17 amino acids. Trimming cost V 8 bases and J 0 bases; bases outside gene matches: 13. CDR3 protein: CASGRLRDSISGNTIYF. As DNA, the CDR3 is TGTGCCAGCGGCCGTCTCCGGGACAGCATCTCTGGAAACACCATATATTTT.

In this sample, this clonotype turned up many times. The chain recombines TRBV10-1 with TRBJ1-5; TRBD1 might be the D (5 bases). V lost 0 bases to trimming and J lost 4 bases, with 10 bases between them. This CDR3 contains 15 residues. In germline, CDR1 is WNHNN, CDR2 SYGVQD (reference sequence). CDR3 coding DNA: TGCGCCAGCAGTGAGTCGGGGGGTGCAAATCAGCCCCAGCATTTT. Encoded protein: CASSESGGANQPQHF.